Shown below are 22 T cell receptor beta chains from a single sample sequenced in a study of blood T cell repertoires in COVID-19. The repertoire was sequenced with immunoSEQ multiplex PCR; TCRdb's copy has only in-frame clones and lacks some. There are 45,000 to 60,000 clones in the sample; about 89% occur only once, and 6% to 6.5% lies in the top ten. Sequencing was carried out using peripheral blood. These TCRs come from a man between 70 and 80 years old with active COVID-19.

V usage is TRBV5-1 and J usage is TRBJ2-7, with a tentative D call TRBD1 (6 bases). CDR3 size: 14 residues. The germline V gene encodes CDR1 SGHRS and CDR2 YFSETQ. Trimming took off 0 bases at V and 2 bases at J, with 9 bases between the two ends. CDR3 nucleotide sequence: TGCGCCAGCAGCTTGGATTCAGGGGCCTACGAGCAGTACTTC. Its translation is CASSLDSGAYEQYF.

The chain links TRBV5-1 to TRBJ2-2, with D perhaps TRBD2 (6 bases). Trimming cost V 0 bases and J 5 bases, with 11 bases left between them. This CDR3 contains 15 residues. Germline V gene sequence: CDR1 SGHRS, CDR2 YFSETQ. The CDR3: CASSLVDRGTGELFF. The CDR3 DNA sequence: TGCGCCAGCAGCTTGGTCGACCGGGGGACCGGGGAGCTGTTTTTT. Variable domain in full (rest from reference TRBV5-1 and TRBJ2-2): KAGVTQTPRYLIKTRGQQVTLSCSPISGHRSVSWYQQTPGQGLQFLFEYFSETQRNKGNFPGRFSGRQFSNSRSEMNVSTLELGDSALYLCASSLVDRGTGELFFGEGSRLTVL.

This rearrangement joins TRBV27 to TRBJ1-2; 8 nucleotides line up with TRBD1. Germline V gives CDR1 MNHEY, CDR2 SMNVEV (reference sequence). V lost 1 base and J lost 5; bases outside the gene matches: 6. The CDR3 contains 15 residues. CDR3 residues: CASSLFRTGFYGYTF. For the CDR3, the DNA is TGTGCCAGCAGTTTATTTCGGACAGGGTTTTATGGCTACACCTTC.

This clone appeared once. The chain uses TRBV19 and TRBJ2-2; 7 bases match TRBD2. The CDR3 loop spans 15 amino acids. In germline, CDR1 is LNHDA, CDR2 SQIVND (reference sequence). Trimming removed 5 bases from V and 0 bases from J; junction bases left unmatched: 3. CDR3 DNA: TGTGCCAGTAGTGTCACTAGCGCGAACACCGGGGAGCTGTTTTTT. Its translation: CASSVTSANTGELFF.

This sequence joins TRBV3-1 (or the pseudogene TRBV3-2) and TRBJ2-1; D is unresolved. There are 15 residues in the CDR3. Germline V gives CDR1 LGHDT, CDR2 YNNKEL (reference sequence). V lost 0 bases and J 2 bases, leaving 8 bases between the germline ends. The CDR3 DNA is TGTGCCAGCAGCCAAGAACCCCTAGCCTACAATGAGCAGTTCTTC. As protein: CASSQEPLAYNEQFF.

The CDR3 sequence is CASNDRIAGAQETQYF. In DNA form, the CDR3 reads TGTGCCAGCAACGATAGGATAGCGGGGGCCCAAGAGACCCAGTACTTC. V and J are TRBV2 and TRBJ2-5; 9 bases are shared with TRBD2. This CDR3 spans 16 amino acids. J lost 1 base, V lost 7 bases, and 10 bases had no gene match. Germline lookup yields CDR1 SNHLY and CDR2 FYNNEI. Full variable domain (missing parts from reference TRBV2 and TRBJ2-5): EPEVTQTPSHQVTQMGQEVILRCVPISNHLYFYWYRQILGQKVEFLVSFYNNEISEKSEIFDDQFSVERPDGSNFTLKIRSTKLEDSAMYFCASNDRIAGAQETQYFGPGTRLLVL.

This clone was found once. The chain links TRBV11-3 to TRBJ2-1, with a weak D call TRBD1 (6 bases). The CDR3 runs to 15 residues. CDR1 and CDR2 from the germline V gene are SGHNT and YENEEA. V was pared by 7 bases and J by 5 bases, with 18 bases between. CDR3 loop: CASNSLIRDNNEQFF. In nucleotides, the CDR3 is TGTGCCAGCAACTCCTTGATCCGGGACAACAATGAGCAGTTCTTC.

The chain uses TRBV7-8 and TRBJ2-7; possible D gene TRBD2, 5 bases. Germline-derived CDR1 and CDR2 are SGHVS and FQNEAQ. Trimming took off 1 base at V and 3 bases at J, with 13 bases between the two ends. The CDR3 has 15 residues. The CDR3, as DNA: TGTGCCAGCAGCTTAGTGTGGCCGAGCGGCTACGAGCAGTACTTC. Translation gives CASSLVWPSGYEQYF.

This chain uses TRBV6-2 or TRBV6-3 with TRBJ2-1; 8 nucleotides align to TRBD2. The CDR3 extends over 16 amino acids. CDR1 is MNHEY, CDR2 SVGEGT, per germline. V dropped 2 bases and J dropped 4; count of bases not matched to a gene: 7. The CDR3 spells CASSYVTGGPYNEQFF. The CDR3 DNA reads TGTGCCAGCAGTTACGTAACGGGGGGGCCGTACAATGAGCAGTTCTTC.

This clone was counted between two and nine times. This CDR3 reads CAWSSGGSSYEQYF. The CDR3, as DNA: TGTGCCTGGAGCTCGGGGGGAAGCTCCTACGAGCAGTACTTC. The chain combines TRBV30 with TRBJ2-7, with 7 bases aligning to TRBD2. V shed 3 bases and J 0 bases; nucleotides not matched to a gene: 5. The CDR3 loop spans 14 amino acids. Looked up from germline, CDR1 is GTSNPN and CDR2 is SVGIG (reference sequence).

V gene TRBV5-1 combines with J gene TRBJ2-5; maybe TRBD1 (6 bases). Germline loops: CDR1 SGHRS, CDR2 YFSETQ. This CDR3 is 14 amino acids long. The V and J ends lost 0 bases and 5 bases respectively, with 11 bases between them. This CDR3 is CASSLGAQGETQYF. The CDR3 region has the DNA TGCGCCAGCAGCTTGGGGGCCCAGGGGGAGACCCAGTACTTC. The full variable domain, completed using reference TRBV5-1 and TRBJ2-5, is KAGVTQTPRYLIKTRGQQVTLSCSPISGHRSVSWYQQTPGQGLQFLFEYFSETQRNKGNFPGRFSGRQFSNSRSEMNVSTLELGDSALYLCASSLGAQGETQYFGPGTRLLVL.

The rearrangement joins TRBV6-6 to TRBJ1-1, with TRBD1 matching over 9 bases. CDR3 length: 14 amino acids. V dropped 4 bases and J dropped 4; count of bases not matched to a gene: 4. Germline V lookup: CDR1 MNHNY, CDR2 SVGAGI (reference sequence). The CDR3 DNA follows: TGTGCCAGCAGTTCCCTGACAGGGGGCACTGAAGCTTTCTTT. It encodes CASSSLTGGTEAFF.

This chain connects TRBV6-5 to TRBJ2-1; D remains ambiguous. V lost 7 bases and J lost 8, with 12 bases in between. Per germline, CDR1 MNHEY and CDR2 SVGAGI. This CDR3 comprises 12 residues. The CDR3 DNA sequence: TGTGCCAGCAACAACCCAGACTATGAGCAGTTCTTC. This gives the protein CASNNPDYEQFF.

This clone showed up just once. The chain is built from TRBV3-1 (or the pseudogene TRBV3-2) and TRBJ1-2, with D unclear. V lost 0 bases and J 3 bases, leaving 5 bases between the germline ends. The CDR3 is 13 residues long. CDR1 LGHDT and CDR2 YNNKEL come from the germline V gene (reference sequence). CDR3: CASSQDPDYGYTF. The CDR3 region has the DNA TGTGCCAGCAGCCAAGATCCGGACTATGGCTACACCTTC.

The chain links TRBV27 to TRBJ2-1; D might be TRBD1 (5 bases). CDR1 and CDR2 from the germline V gene are MNHEY and SMNVEV (reference sequence). The ends were cut back, 2 bases at V and 0 bases at J, with 8 bases in the middle. The CDR3 has 15 residues. CDR3 nucleotide sequence: TGTGCCAGCAGTTTAGACAGTAGCTCCTACAATGAGCAGTTCTTC. It codes for CASSLDSSSYNEQFF.

The V and J genes are TRBV5-5 and TRBJ1-3, with D unclear. The CDR3 extends over 17 amino acids. V lost 1 base and J 0 bases, leaving 14 bases between the germline ends. The germline V gene encodes CDR1 SGHKS and CDR2 YYEKEE (reference sequence). In nucleotides, the CDR3 is TGTGCCAGCAGCTTGCGGGGTCAGCAGAGCTCTGGAAACACCATATATTTT. It encodes CASSLRGQQSSGNTIYF.

The gene calls are TRBV27 and TRBJ2-2; weak D call: TRBD1 (8 bases). In germline, CDR1 is MNHEY, CDR2 SMNVEV (reference sequence). The germline V and J ends were trimmed by 6 bases and 4 bases, with 15 bases remaining between them. The CDR3 extends over 15 amino acids. As DNA, the CDR3 is TGTGCCAGCAGGAAAACAGGGGGGGGCACCGGGGAGCTGTTTTTT. Residues: CASRKTGGGTGELFF.

Notes on this clone: Sequence at one end of the junction differs from germline and may be a read error. J is TRBJ1-3 and V is TRBV30; the D is unclear. The length of the CDR3 is 13 residues. Germline V gene data show CDR1 as GTSNPN and CDR2 as SVGIG (reference sequence). CDR3: CAWKLTAGNTIYF. The CDR3 DNA is TGTGCCTGGAAACTAACTGCTGGGAACACCATATATTTT.

The V call is TRBV11-2, the J call TRBJ2-5, with 14 bases matching TRBD2. Germline CDR1 SGHAT, CDR2 FQNNGV. The CDR3 is 16 amino acids. Unmatched junction bases numbered 5, after V lost 4 bases and J lost 4 bases. The CDR3 DNA reads as TGTGCCAGCAGCTCTCGACTAGCGGGGGGGAGAGAGACCCAGTACTTC. The encoded protein is CASSSRLAGGRETQYF.

The V call is TRBV3-1 (or the pseudogene TRBV3-2), the J call TRBJ1-3; D uncertain. Per the germline V gene, CDR1 is LGHDT and CDR2 is YNNKEL (reference sequence). The CDR3 spans 15 residues. V lost 1 base, J lost 0 bases, and 7 bases lay in between. The CDR3: CASSQVLLSGNTIYF. The CDR3 coding sequence is TGTGCCAGCAGCCAAGTTCTCCTCTCTGGAAACACCATATATTTT.

CDR3 bases: TGTGCCAGCAGCGTAGGGCAGGGCTATGGCTACACCTTC. This gives the protein CASSVGQGYGYTF. The gene calls are TRBV12-3 or TRBV12-4 and TRBJ1-2; D is perhaps TRBD1 (5 bases). This CDR3 spans 13 amino acids. The V end lost 6 bases, the J end lost 4 bases, and 12 bases lay between the germline ends.

This clone was found once. The rearrangement links TRBV5-1 to TRBJ2-3, with TRBD2 matching over 8 bases. The CDR3 loop spans 17 amino acids. The germline V gene encodes CDR1 SGHRS and CDR2 YFSETQ. V lost 1 base to trimming and J lost 3 bases; unmatched junction nucleotides: 10. The DNA for the CDR3 is TGCGCCAGCAGCTTGTTTGACGCCGGGGGGGCAACAGATACGCAGTATTTT. Translation gives CASSLFDAGGATDTQYF.